This passage covers 29 T cell receptor beta chains from one sample sequenced in a study of T cells in Graves' hyperthyroidism and ophthalmopathy. TCR beta CDR3 regions were amplified from RNA transcripts. Researchers ran a first-round RT-PCR on the TCR CDR3 using the HTBI primer set. TCRdb re-called the multiplex PCR reads through MiXCR, storing one row per CDR3 protein. The sample contains about 290,000 distinct CDR3 sequences, around 15% of which appear only once. The sequenced sample was blood. Receptors originate from a woman in her sixties or seventies with Graves' ophthalmopathy.

This clonotype was counted many times. The chain combines TRBV20-1 with TRBJ1-2; 7 bases are shared with TRBD1. The CDR3 loop spans 16 amino acids. V gave up 3 bases and J gave up 1 base; unmatched junction bases: 11. Germline assignment: CDR1 DFQATT and CDR2 SNEGSKA (reference sequence). CDR3: CSASLQGGAFNYGYTF. The CDR3, as DNA: TGCAGTGCTAGTCTTCAGGGGGGAGCTTTTAACTATGGCTACACCTTC.

This clonotype appeared a few times. The CDR3 region is CSARVIPGLGSYGYTF. The CDR3 DNA is TGCAGTGCTAGGGTGATACCGGGCCTCGGGTCCTATGGCTACACCTTC. The V gene is TRBV20-1, the J gene TRBJ1-2; D is uncertain. CDR3 length: 16 residues. Germline loops: CDR1 DFQATT, CDR2 SNEGSKA (reference sequence). Trimming removed 3 bases at V and 4 bases at J, with 21 bases between.

This clonotype was observed at least ten times. V is TRBV20-1 and J is TRBJ2-5; TRBD2 aligns across 9 bases. The CDR3 has 16 amino acids. Germline V lookup: CDR1 DFQATT, CDR2 SNEGSKA (reference sequence). J gave up 5 bases and V 3 bases, and 13 bases lay outside the gene matches. CDR3 nucleotide sequence: TGCAGTGCTAGCGCGGGGGGGGCCCTAGCGGGGGAGACCCAGTACTTC. This codes for CSASAGGALAGETQYF.

The V and J genes are TRBV5-8 and TRBJ2-1; D not certain. Germline V lookup: CDR1 SGHTS, CDR2 YDEGEE. This CDR3 contains 15 residues. V dropped 0 bases and J dropped 7 bases, with 14 bases sitting between them. The CDR3 sequence: CASSLERHPGNEQFF. In DNA, the CDR3 is TGTGCCAGCAGCTTGGAACGTCATCCGGGTAATGAGCAGTTCTTC.

This chain links TRBV5-8 with TRBJ1-4; 7 bases line up with TRBD1. The germline gives CDR1 SGHTS, CDR2 YDEGEE. The CDR3 totals 16 residues. V was pared by 4 bases and J by 8 bases, with 14 bases of the junction left unmatched. The CDR3 DNA is TGTGCCAGCAGCCAGGCCTTCACAGGGGAGTACGAAAAACTGTTTTTT. Translating it yields CASSQAFTGEYEKLFF.

This clonotype was detected ten times or more. The chain joins TRBV6-1 to TRBJ1-3, with D possibly TRBD1 on 5 matching bases. The CDR3 consists of 14 residues. Germline loops: CDR1 MNHNS, CDR2 SASEGT. V was cut by 1 base and J by 3 bases, with 7 bases left in between. CDR3 DNA: TGTGCCAGCAGTGAAGGGGGCCTTGGAAACACCATATATTTT. Translated, it gives CASSEGGLGNTIYF.

The sample holds many counts of this clonotype. The V and J genes are TRBV6-1 and TRBJ2-7, with 10 positions matching TRBD1. Trimming at V came to 6 bases and at J to 2 bases, leaving 4 bases not matched to a gene. CDR3 size: 14 residues. Per the germline V gene, CDR1 is MNHNS and CDR2 is SASEGT. The CDR3 here is CASRHGQGAYEQYF. The CDR3 nucleotides read TGTGCCAGCAGACATGGACAGGGGGCCTACGAGCAGTACTTC.

The V gene is TRBV11-2, the J gene TRBJ2-7; 10 bases map to TRBD1. Germline V CDR1 and CDR2: SGHAT, FQNNGV. Trimming at V came to 4 bases and at J to 7 bases, leaving 10 bases not matched to a gene. The CDR3 spans 15 residues. CDR3 bases: TGTGCCAGCAGCTCGGGACAGGGGCCCCTTGGAGAGCAGTACTTC. Translation gives CASSSGQGPLGEQYF. The full variable domain, with the rest looked up from reference TRBV11-2 and TRBJ2-7, is EAGVAQSPRYKIIEKRQSVAFWCNPISGHATLYWYQQILGQGPKLLIQFQNNGVVDDSQLPKDRFSAERLKGVDSTLKIQPAKLEDSAVYLCASSSGQGPLGEQYFGPGTRLTVT.

The V and J genes are TRBV19 and TRBJ2-1, with TRBD2 as a possible D gene (7 bases). Germline CDR1 is LNHDA and CDR2 is SQIVND (reference sequence). There are 15 residues in the CDR3. The germline V and J ends were trimmed by 3 bases and 4 bases, with 13 bases remaining between them. For the CDR3, the DNA is TGTGCCAGTAGTATGAGGGGGGGTTGGTACAATGAGCAGTTCTTC. It specifies CASSMRGGWYNEQFF.

This clonotype was observed at least ten times. This chain joins TRBV7-2 and TRBJ1-2; no clear D gene. CDR3 length: 12 amino acids. V lost 5 bases and J 8 bases, leaving 12 bases between the germline ends. Germline V gene data show CDR1 as SGHTA and CDR2 as FQGNSA. The CDR3 DNA reads TGTGCCAGCAGCGGAATGCTAGGGGGCTACACCTTC. Translation: CASSGMLGGYTF.

This clonotype was seen many times. This chain joins TRBV3-1 and TRBJ1-2; TRBD1 agrees at 12 bases. CDR1 is LGHDT and CDR2 is YNNKEL in the germline V gene (reference sequence). After removal of 3 bases from V and 8 bases from J, the junction contained 4 bases not matched to a gene. The CDR3 spans 14 residues. CDR3 sequence (DNA): TGTGCCAGCAGCCAGGGGACAGGGGGCGGCGGCTACACCTTC. Its protein is CASSQGTGGGGYTF.

Note on this clonotype: A much larger clone differs from this one at a single base, so this may be a read error. The rearrangement uses TRBV7-9 and TRBJ1-2; D is undetermined. CDR1 is SEHNR and CDR2 is FQNEAQ in the germline V gene (reference sequence). The CDR3 runs to 13 residues. The CDR3 here is CASSLPRNCGYTF. CDR3 DNA sequence: TGTGCCAGCAGCTTGCCTCGGAACTGTGGCTACACCTTC.

A word on this clonotype: Since a much larger clone is just one base distant, this may be a read error. The V and J genes are TRBV7-8 and TRBJ1-6; 7 nucleotides line up with TRBD1. The CDR3 runs to 16 residues. CDR1 SGHVS and CDR2 FQNEAQ come from the germline V gene. The CDR3 sequence: CASSLRTGTEYSPPHF. CDR3 DNA: TGTGCCAGCAGCTTAAGGACCGGGACAGAATATTCACCCCCCCACTTT.

The chain carries TRBV5-1 and TRBJ2-1, with D unclear. In germline, CDR1 is SGHRS, CDR2 YFSETQ. Trimming removed 4 bases from V and 0 bases from J, with 11 bases in between. The CDR3 is 15 residues long. Here the CDR3 reads CASSRDPSSYNEQFF. The CDR3, as DNA: TGCGCCAGCAGCCGCGACCCGAGCTCCTACAATGAGCAGTTCTTC.

This clonotype was observed once. The chain recombines TRBV6-5 with TRBJ1-5, with D unresolved. CDR1 is MNHEY and CDR2 is SVGAGI in the germline V gene. V lost 4 bases and J 2 bases, leaving 12 bases between the germline ends. This CDR3 has 15 amino acids. CDR3 in amino acids: CASSSGNGRNQPQHF. Written as DNA, the CDR3 is TGTGCCAGCAGTTCCGGGAACGGGCGCAATCAGCCCCAGCATTTT.

This clonotype was seen a few times. V and J are TRBV15 and TRBJ1-6, with D possibly being TRBD1 (5 bases). The CDR3 has 16 residues. The germline V gene has CDR1 LNHNV and CDR2 YYDKDF (reference sequence). Trimming cost V 3 bases and J 7 bases, with 16 bases left between them. For the CDR3, the DNA is TGTGCCACCAGCAGTGGGCACAGGTCCGTAAATTCACCCCTCCACTTT. Protein: CATSSGHRSVNSPLHF. The whole variable domain, filled in from reference TRBV15 and TRBJ1-6, reads DAMVIQNPRYQVTQFGKPVTLSCSQTLNHNVMYWYQQKSSQAPKLLFHYYDKDFNNEADTPDNFQSRRPNTSFCFLDIRSPGLGDTAMYLCATSSGHRSVNSPLHFGNGTRLTVT.

This clonotype has just a few counts. V is TRBV12-3 or TRBV12-4 and J is TRBJ2-6; 11 bases match TRBD1. The CDR3 runs 17 residues. V was pared by 5 bases and J by 6 bases, with 9 bases of the junction left unmatched. CDR3 sequence reads: CASSTGTGGLEANVLTF. DNA of the CDR3: TGTGCCAGCAGTACCGGGACAGGGGGTCTGGAGGCCAACGTCCTGACTTTC.

This clonotype was detected a few times. The V call is TRBV4-1, the J call TRBJ1-2; a possible D gene is TRBD1 (6 bases). CDR3 length: 15 residues. The V gene lost 2 bases and the J gene lost 7 bases, with 17 bases spanning the gap. The germline V gene has CDR1 MGHRA and CDR2 YSYEKL. The CDR3 sequence is CASSQPRQEVFGYTF. The DNA of the CDR3 is TGCGCCAGCAGCCAACCTAGACAGGAAGTTTTTGGCTACACCTTC.

This clonotype has a count of ten or more. The CDR3 sequence: CASSEGPYPNEKLFF. DNA for the CDR3: TGTGCCAGCAGTGAGGGTCCCTATCCCAATGAAAAACTGTTTTTT. The rearrangement links TRBV2 to TRBJ1-4, with no clear D. The CDR3 has 15 residues. Germline V CDR1 and CDR2: SNHLY, FYNNEI. The germline V and J ends were trimmed by 3 bases and 5 bases, with 13 bases remaining between them. Full variable domain (outside the CDR3, taken from reference TRBV2 and TRBJ1-4): EPEVTQTPSHQVTQMGQEVILRCVPISNHLYFYWYRQILGQKVEFLVSFYNNEISEKSEIFDDQFSVERPDGSNFTLKIRSTKLEDSAMYFCASSEGPYPNEKLFFGSGTQLSVL.

This clonotype was recorded at least ten times. The V gene is TRBV2, the J gene TRBJ1-4; D may be TRBD1 (6 bases). CDR1 and CDR2 (germline): SNHLY, FYNNEI. CDR3 length equals 13 residues. V was cut by 6 bases and J by 5 bases, with 10 bases left in between. The CDR3 region is CASSPDRNEKLFF. The CDR3 DNA sequence: TGTGCCAGCAGCCCGGACAGAAATGAAAAACTGTTTTTT.

The rearrangement joins TRBV7-2 to TRBJ1-2; 8 bases match TRBD1. The CDR3 is 16 amino acids. CDR1 is SGHTA, CDR2 FQGNSA, per germline. With 5 bases clipped from V and 2 bases from J, the junction kept 10 bases outside the gene matches. CDR3 DNA: TGTGCCAGCAGCACTAGAAAGGACAGGGTGAACTATGGCTACACCTTC. Residues: CASSTRKDRVNYGYTF. Complete variable domain (other parts from reference TRBV7-2 and TRBJ1-2): GAGVSQSPSNKVTEKGKDVELRCDPISGHTALYWYRQSLGQGLEFLIYFQGNSAPDKSGLPSDRFSAERTGGSVSTLTIQRTQQEDSAVYLCASSTRKDRVNYGYTFGSGTRLTVV.

This clonotype was found a few times. This chain joins TRBV6-2 or TRBV6-3 and TRBJ2-2; 12 nucleotides match TRBD2. Germline-derived CDR1 and CDR2 are MNHEY and SVGEGT. The CDR3 consists of 15 residues. The V gene end was trimmed by 6 bases and the J gene end by 4 bases; junction bases not matched to a gene: 3. CDR3 nucleotides: TGTGCCAGCAGGACTAGCGGGAGAACCACCGGGGAGCTGTTTTTT. Translating it yields CASRTSGRTTGELFF.

The table lists this clonotype with a count of one. The V and J genes are TRBV20-1 and TRBJ1-1; no clear D gene. The germline CDR1 and CDR2 sequences are DFQATT and SNEGSKA (reference sequence). Trimming took off 6 bases at V and 7 bases at J, with 15 bases between the two ends. This CDR3 has 12 amino acids. Here the CDR3 reads CSAARPFREAFF. The CDR3 region has the DNA TGCAGTGCCGCCAGACCGTTCCGTGAAGCTTTCTTT.

This chain connects TRBV5-6 to TRBJ1-5; D remains unclear. This CDR3 spans 14 amino acids. CDR1 is SGHDT and CDR2 is YYEEEE in the germline V gene. Trimming left V 4 bases short and J 5 bases short, with 13 bases between. The CDR3: CASSPGEGDQPQHF. CDR3 sequence (DNA): TGTGCCAGCAGCCCGGGCGAGGGAGATCAGCCCCAGCATTTT.

DNA for the CDR3: TGCAGTGCCCGAGGGGGGGGGAGTGAAAAACTGTTTTTT. The encoded protein is CSARGGGSEKLFF. This chain joins TRBV20-1 and TRBJ1-4; D perhaps matches TRBD1 (6 bases). Trimming removed 6 bases from V and 7 bases from J, with 15 bases in between. Per germline, CDR1 DFQATT and CDR2 SNEGSKA (reference sequence). This CDR3 is 13 amino acids long.

This clonotype occurred a few times. Since a much larger clone is just one base distant, this may be a read error. The rearrangement links TRBV6-5 to TRBJ2-7; tentatively, D is TRBD2 (6 bases). The CDR3 covers 14 residues. Germline-derived CDR1 and CDR2 are MNHEY and SVGAGI. The V end lost 2 bases, the J end lost 2 bases, and 10 bases lay between the germline ends. The CDR3 bases are TGTGCCAGCAGTTACCGGGACTGGCCCTACGAGCAGTACTTC. It is translated as CASSYRDWPYEQYF.

This clonotype appeared many times. The V gene is TRBV20-1, the J gene TRBJ2-6, with 8 bases identical to TRBD1. The V gene's germline CDR1 is DFQATT and CDR2 SNEGSKA (reference sequence). CDR3 length equals 16 residues. Trimming cost V 5 bases and J 0 bases; bases outside gene matches: 6. DNA of the CDR3: TGCAGTGCTGCAACAGGGGGGAACTCTGGGGCCAACGTCCTGACTTTC. Its translation is CSAATGGNSGANVLTF.

This clonotype was observed a few times. The V call is TRBV27, the J call TRBJ2-7; D may be TRBD2 (5 bases). CDR1 is MNHEY and CDR2 is SMNVEV in the germline V gene (reference sequence). Trimming shortened V by 5 bases and J by 1 base, and 18 bases separated the two germline ends. The CDR3 has 16 residues. CDR3 region: CASSNGKAILSYEQYF. CDR3 DNA sequence: TGTGCCAGCAGTAACGGGAAAGCGATACTATCCTACGAGCAGTACTTC.

The rearrangement uses TRBV27 and TRBJ1-4; D is possibly TRBD1 (6 bases). There are 15 residues in the CDR3. CDR1 is MNHEY, CDR2 SMNVEV, per germline (reference sequence). The V and J ends lost 4 bases and 8 bases respectively, with 17 bases between them. The CDR3 here is CASSSTGGIREKLFF. The CDR3 DNA reads as TGTGCCAGCAGTTCGACGGGGGGCATCCGAGAAAAACTGTTTTTT.